The clone carrying this T cell receptor beta chain was observed a handful of times. As yet, its antigen is unknown. The read finishes 3 residues shy of the CDR3 end, and the germline J gene is used to complete it. There are 15 residues in the CDR3. The germline CDR1 and CDR2 sequences are SGHTA and FQGNSA. Germline trimming cut 7 bases from V and 4 bases from J; bases unmatched to any gene: 8. These data originate in a study of T cell clonality in common variable immunodeficiency. Sequenced by immunoSEQ multiplex PCR; TCRdb stores in-frame clones only, minus some. The repertoire has approximately 34,000 clones, none seen only once; the ten largest take approximately 3.6%. Study findings and constraints: Fewer deletions and N-nucleotide insertions were reportedly seen in common variable immunodeficiency TCR beta sequences. CVID subjects had higher TCRbeta clonality than healthy controls, most marked in about a third.

The sequencing sample was made of peripheral blood mononuclear cells. The rearrangement joins TRBV7-2 to TRBJ2-1, with 9 bases identical to TRBD2. The origin of this receptor is a person aged 18 to 70 in good health. CDR3: CASIQGAGGYNEQFF. The sequenced part of the CDR3 DNA is TGTGCCAGCATCCAAGGGGCGGGGGGGTACAATGAG.